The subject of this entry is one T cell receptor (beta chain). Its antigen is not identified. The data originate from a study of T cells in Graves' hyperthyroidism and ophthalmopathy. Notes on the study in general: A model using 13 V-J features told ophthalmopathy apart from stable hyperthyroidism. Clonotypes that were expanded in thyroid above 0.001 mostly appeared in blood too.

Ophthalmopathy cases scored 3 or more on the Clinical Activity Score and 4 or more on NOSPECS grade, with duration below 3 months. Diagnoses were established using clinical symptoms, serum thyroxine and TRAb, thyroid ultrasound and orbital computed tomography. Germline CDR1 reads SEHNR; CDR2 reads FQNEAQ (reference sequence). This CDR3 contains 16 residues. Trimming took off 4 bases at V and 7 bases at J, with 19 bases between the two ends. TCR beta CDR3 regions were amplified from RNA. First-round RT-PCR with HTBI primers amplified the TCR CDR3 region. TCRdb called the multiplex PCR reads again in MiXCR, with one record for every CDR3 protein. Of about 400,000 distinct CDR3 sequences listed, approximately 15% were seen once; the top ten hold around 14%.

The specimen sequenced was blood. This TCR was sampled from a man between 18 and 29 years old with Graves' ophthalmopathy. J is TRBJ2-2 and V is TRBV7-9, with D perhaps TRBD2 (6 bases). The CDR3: CASSSGRGIEGGELFF. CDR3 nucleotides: TGTGCCAGCAGCTCCGGACGGGGGATCGAAGGCGGGGAGCTGTTTTTT.